Shown below are 14 T cell receptor beta chains from a single sample sequenced in a study of CD8+CD57+ T cells in acquired aplastic anemia. Genomic DNA constituted the template upon which TCR beta VDJ and CDR3 profiling was performed. TCRdb reanalysed the reads using MiXCR and keeps one entry per CDR3 protein. Here the sample spans around 120,000 distinct CDR3 sequences, almost 40% being singletons. Whoever was chosen for sequencing had shown CD8+CD57+ cell expansion by flow cytometry. Material for sequencing was sorted CD4+, CD8+, or CD8+CD57+ T cells (not recorded which) from PBMCs. The receptors stem from a human donor with aplastic anemia.

In this sample, this clonotype turned up many times. J is TRBJ1-2 and V is TRBV19; TRBD1 is a possible D gene (6 bases). Germline V gene lookup returns CDR1 LNHDA and CDR2 SQIVND (reference sequence). The CDR3 consists of 15 residues. V shed 7 bases and J shed 3 bases, with 18 bases lying between them. The CDR3 spells CASIEDRRRDYGYTF. Here the CDR3 DNA reads TGTGCCAGTATAGAGGACAGACGGAGGGACTATGGCTACACCTTC.

This clonotype occurred a few times. The chain combines TRBV3-1 with TRBJ2-7; weak D call: TRBD1 (5 bases). The CDR3 extends over 14 amino acids. The ends were cut back, 4 bases at V and 5 bases at J, with 15 bases in the middle. The germline gives CDR1 LGHDT, CDR2 YNNKEL (reference sequence). The DNA for the CDR3 is TGTGCCAGCAGCCCCCAGGGCTTTAGGGACGAGCAGTACTTC. This encodes CASSPQGFRDEQYF.

The rearrangement links TRBV10-3 to TRBJ1-3; D gene ambiguous. This CDR3 spans 14 amino acids. From germline, CDR1 is ENHRY and CDR2 SYGVKD. V lost 7 bases and J 2 bases, leaving 12 bases between the germline ends. The CDR3 DNA sequence: TGTGCCATCACGGTGACACAAGCTGGAAACACCATATATTTT. Its protein product is CAITVTQAGNTIYF.

This sequence joins TRBV25-1 and TRBJ2-5; 10 nucleotides agree with TRBD1. This CDR3 has 15 amino acids. The junction had 5 bases not matched to a gene; V was cut back by 2 bases and J by 5 bases. Germline V gene sequence: CDR1 MGHDK, CDR2 SYGVNS. The CDR3 protein is CASSEGTGVGETQYF. The CDR3 DNA follows: TGTGCCAGCAGTGAAGGGACAGGGGTGGGGGAGACCCAGTACTTC.

This clonotype was recorded many times. The chain links TRBV5-1 to TRBJ2-1; 16 bases are a match to TRBD2. The V and J ends lost 3 bases and 8 bases, in that order; junction bases with no gene match: 14. From germline, CDR1 is SGHRS and CDR2 YFSETQ. This CDR3 spans 19 amino acids. In DNA form, the CDR3 reads TGCGCCAGCAGCTCGGAGGGACTAGCGGGGGGGCAAATTTTCGATGAGCAGTTCTTC. Its protein product is CASSSEGLAGGQIFDEQFF.

This clonotype occurred a few times. The V gene is TRBV27, the J gene TRBJ2-1; possible D gene TRBD2, 5 bases. V lost 4 bases, J lost 1 base, and 11 bases lay in between. Germline CDR1 reads MNHEY; CDR2 reads SMNVEV (reference sequence). CDR3 size: 15 residues. CDR3 amino acids: CASSSSWRSYNEQFF. The CDR3 DNA is TGTGCCAGCAGTTCCTCATGGAGGTCCTACAATGAGCAGTTCTTC.

The V and J genes are TRBV3-1 and TRBJ1-1; 9 bases match TRBD1. The junction had 5 bases not matched to a gene; V was cut back by 3 bases and J by 0 bases. This CDR3 spans 16 amino acids. Germline lookup yields CDR1 LGHDT and CDR2 YNNKEL (reference sequence). The CDR3 sequence is CASSQSDRGLNTEAFF. The CDR3 region has the DNA TGTGCCAGCAGCCAGTCGGACAGGGGTCTGAACACTGAAGCTTTCTTT.

This chain links TRBV2 with TRBJ2-7; the D gene could be TRBD1 or TRBD2 (5 bases each). Germline CDR1 SNHLY, CDR2 FYNNEI. This CDR3 contains 15 residues. Trimming stripped 8 bases from V and 6 bases from J, with 23 bases between. In DNA form, the CDR3 reads TGTGCCAGCTCCCTCCGGGAAGGGGCAGGACGCGAGCAGTACTTC. Its protein product is CASSLREGAGREQYF.

Ten or more counts support this clonotype. The chain is built from TRBV28 and TRBJ2-7; tentatively, D is TRBD1 or TRBD2 (5 bases each). Germline V CDR1 and CDR2: MDHEN, SYDVKM. V lost 8 bases, J lost 7 bases, and 12 bases lay in between. The CDR3 runs to 11 residues. CDR3 amino acids: CASGGLKEQYF. CDR3 nucleotide sequence: TGTGCCAGCGGGGGATTAAAGGAGCAGTACTTC.

This clonotype has a count of ten or more. The rearrangement uses TRBV12-3 or TRBV12-4 and TRBJ1-3, with TRBD1 matching 9 bases. Trimming took 5 bases from V and 0 from J; bases not matched to a gene: 8. The CDR3 runs to 17 residues. The CDR3 sequence is CASSRPGQGFSGNTIYF. The CDR3 bases are TGTGCCAGCAGTCGCCCGGGACAGGGTTTCTCTGGAAACACCATATATTTT.

This clonotype was counted many times. The rearrangement links TRBV5-4 to TRBJ1-1; D gene unclear. The germline V and J ends were trimmed by 0 bases and 7 bases, with 10 bases remaining between them. The CDR3 sequence is 13 residues long. CDR1 SGHNT and CDR2 YYREEE come from the germline V gene (reference sequence). The CDR3 coding sequence is TGTGCCAGCAGCTTGGAATCGGAAAGTGAAGCTTTCTTT. Translated, it gives CASSLESESEAFF.

On this clonotype itself: A clone one base away is much larger, so this may be a read error. The rearrangement links TRBV5-6 to TRBJ2-3, with 7 positions matching TRBD1. The germline CDR1 and CDR2 sequences are SGHDT and YYEEEE. The CDR3 covers 15 residues. Written as DNA, the CDR3 is TGTGCCGGCAGCTTGGCTGGACAGGAACCAGATACGCAGTATTTT. Its protein is CAGSLAGQEPDTQYF. Full variable domain (rest looked up from reference TRBV5-6 and TRBJ2-3): DAGVTQSPTHLIKTRGQQVTLRCSPKSGHDTVSWYQQALGQGPQFIFQYYEEEERQRGNFPDRFSGHQFPNYSSELNVNALLLGDSALYLCAGSLAGQEPDTQYFGPGTRLTVL.

In this sample, this clonotype turned up many times. The V gene is TRBV4-1, the J gene TRBJ1-3; the match to TRBD1 covers 7 bases. Germline loops: CDR1 MGHRA, CDR2 YSYEKL. The CDR3 sequence is 18 residues long. V was clipped by 0 bases and J by 0 bases; unmatched bases: 8. The CDR3 region is CASSQEPGQINSGNTIYF. The CDR3 DNA follows: TGCGCCAGCAGCCAAGAACCGGGACAGATTAACTCTGGAAACACCATATATTTT.

About this clonotype: Mismatch with germline at one junction end may stem from a read error. CDR3 protein: CSATTGYSNQSQHF. CDR3 in DNA: TGCAGTGCTACGACAGGTTATAGCAATCAGTCCCAGCATTTT. The chain is built from TRBV20-1 and TRBJ1-5, with D perhaps matching TRBD1 (6 bases). Germline values: CDR1 DFQATT, CDR2 SNEGSKA (reference sequence). This CDR3 spans 14 amino acids.